The clone carrying this TCR beta chain was picked up one time. In the source study's methods: Amplified reference gene primers provided the basis for estimating nucleated cell counts. Method: immunoSEQ multiplex PCR; TCRdb's copy keeps in-frame clones and lacks some. The V and J calls and clone size come from that table; D and trimming were worked out from the DNA. The top ten clones hold roughly 4% of a sample with 100,000 to 150,000 clones, around 81% of them seen once. The sample originates from a study of blood T cell repertoires in COVID-19. Study in general: Samples of COVID-19 (acute and convalescent) were obtained from the United States, Italy and Spain. From T cells, B-cell-depleted T cells, or PBMCs came the material, which was cDNA or gDNA.

There are 14 residues in the CDR3. V shed 4 bases and J shed 5 bases, with 10 bases lying between them. Germline V CDR1 and CDR2: SGHRS, YFSETQ. This receptor was taken from a woman aged 45-59 years with acute or convalescent COVID-19. Sequenced input: peripheral blood. This chain links TRBV5-1 with TRBJ1-6, with no clear D. The CDR3 protein is CASSPTENNSPLHF. The CDR3 DNA sequence: TGCGCCAGCAGCCCAACAGAGAATAATTCACCCCTCCACTTT.